This passage covers 25 T cell receptor beta chains from one sample sequenced in a study of OX40 agonist ivuxolimab in advanced cancers. Assay: immunoSEQ multiplex PCR; the TCRdb copy retains only in-frame clones and omits some. The data contain about 68,000 clones, roughly nine tenths of them singletons. The input for sequencing was CD4+ or CD8+ T cells sorted from blood, taken in a trial of the OX40 agonist ivuxolimab. The receptors derive from an adult with an advanced solid tumor such as melanoma, head and neck, liver or kidney cancer.

This clone was seen a single time. The V and J genes are TRBV6-5 and TRBJ2-7; D is perhaps TRBD2 (6 bases). Per germline, CDR1 MNHEY and CDR2 SVGAGI. There are 15 residues in the CDR3. Trimming left V 6 bases short and J 4 bases short, with 19 bases between. The CDR3 DNA sequence: TGTGCCAGCAGCCCCGTGGGCGGGAATTCGTACGAGCAGTACTTC. Its protein product is CASSPVGGNSYEQYF.

V is TRBV5-6 and J is TRBJ1-3, with D hard to call. This CDR3 is 14 amino acids long. V was cut by 1 base and J by 0 bases, with 5 bases left in between. The germline V gene encodes CDR1 SGHDT and CDR2 YYEEEE. The CDR3: CASSLRSSGNTIYF. The CDR3 region has the DNA TGTGCCAGCAGCTTGAGGAGCTCTGGAAACACCATATATTTT.

The V and J genes are TRBV5-4 and TRBJ1-2; TRBD1 aligns across 11 bases. CDR1 SGHNT and CDR2 YYREEE come from the germline V gene (reference sequence). V shed 5 bases and J 3 bases; nucleotides not matched to a gene: 3. The CDR3 loop spans 14 amino acids. CDR3 sequence: CASSRDRGDYGYTF. In DNA, the CDR3 is TGTGCCAGCAGTCGGGACAGGGGGGACTATGGCTACACCTTC.

The V gene is TRBV19, the J gene TRBJ1-5; D perhaps matches TRBD1 (6 bases). CDR1 and CDR2 (germline): LNHDA, SQIVND (reference sequence). V shed 0 bases and J shed 4 bases, with 25 bases lying between them. The CDR3 sequence is 20 residues long. The CDR3 protein is CASSIEFGQSGYGRNQPQHF. In DNA form, the CDR3 reads TGTGCCAGTAGTATAGAATTTGGACAGTCAGGCTATGGGAGGAATCAGCCCCAGCATTTT.

The chain links TRBV6-1 to TRBJ2-1, with D uncertain. V was shortened by 2 bases and J by 5 bases, with 13 bases between the two germline ends. The CDR3 loop spans 15 amino acids. The germline CDR1 and CDR2 sequences are MNHNS and SASEGT. CDR3 sequence: CASSEYAQKNNEQFF. The CDR3 bases are TGTGCCAGCAGTGAATACGCACAGAAGAACAATGAGCAGTTCTTC.

This chain connects TRBV7-8 to TRBJ2-1; the match to TRBD2 covers 10 bases. V lost 1 base and J lost 6; bases outside the gene matches: 9. Germline assignment: CDR1 SGHVS and CDR2 FQNEAQ. This CDR3 is built from 17 residues. The DNA of the CDR3 is TGTGCCAGCAGCTTAGGTTTAGGGCTAGCGGGAGTCAATGAGCAGTTCTTC. Protein product: CASSLGLGLAGVNEQFF.

This rearrangement joins TRBV5-6 to TRBJ2-1; weak D call: TRBD2 (5 bases). The germline V gene encodes CDR1 SGHDT and CDR2 YYEEEE. With 2 bases removed from V and 10 bases from J, the gap between germline ends came to 19 bases. This CDR3 comprises 15 residues. CDR3 nucleotide sequence: TGTGCCAGCAGCTTCGACCCCTCGGGGATCCGCGAGCAGTTCTTC. Its translation: CASSFDPSGIREQFF.

The chain joins TRBV7-2 to TRBJ2-5; the D gene could be TRBD1 or TRBD2 (5 bases each). Trimming took 3 bases from V and 2 from J, leaving 10 bases between them. The CDR3 has 14 residues. Per the germline V gene, CDR1 is SGHTA and CDR2 is FQGNSA. This CDR3 is CASSLGEPQETQYF. The CDR3 DNA reads as TGTGCCAGCAGCTTGGGGGAACCGCAAGAGACCCAGTACTTC.

The chain employs TRBV2 and TRBJ1-4; unclear D gene. Germline lookup yields CDR1 SNHLY and CDR2 FYNNEI. Trimming left V 7 bases short and J 0 bases short, with 6 bases between. This CDR3 has 13 amino acids. DNA for the CDR3: TGTGCCAGCACCAGAACAACTAATGAAAAACTGTTTTTT. Encoded protein: CASTRTTNEKLFF.

CDR3 sequence (DNA): TGCAGTGCTAGAGGCGGCTACGAGCAGTACTTC. It is translated as CSARGGYEQYF. The rearrangement joins TRBV20-1 to TRBJ2-7; D gene unclear. V was pared by 1 base and J by 3 bases, with 4 bases between. This CDR3 has 11 residues. Germline lookup yields CDR1 DFQATT and CDR2 SNEGSKA (reference sequence).

V usage is TRBV18 and J usage is TRBJ2-7, with 11 positions matching TRBD1. CDR1 is KGHSH, CDR2 LQKENI, per germline. With 2 bases clipped from V and 5 bases from J, the junction kept 2 bases outside the gene matches. This CDR3 spans 14 amino acids. DNA for the CDR3: TGTGCCAGCTCACCATTGGGACAGGGGGACGAGCAGTACTTC. This gives the protein CASSPLGQGDEQYF.

The rearrangement joins TRBV2 to TRBJ1-2; TRBD1 matches 8 bases. The germline V gene has CDR1 SNHLY and CDR2 FYNNEI. The CDR3 loop spans 20 amino acids. V was clipped by 0 bases and J by 2 bases; unmatched bases: 17. The CDR3 DNA sequence: TGTGCCAGCAGTGAAGCGCTTTGGGGGTTCGAACGGGACAGGAACTATGGCTACACCTTC. It is translated as CASSEALWGFERDRNYGYTF. Combining the CDR3 with reference TRBV2 and TRBJ1-2 gives the whole variable domain EPEVTQTPSHQVTQMGQEVILRCVPISNHLYFYWYRQILGQKVEFLVSFYNNEISEKSEIFDDQFSVERPDGSNFTLKIRSTKLEDSAMYFCASSEALWGFERDRNYGYTFGSGTRLTVV.

This clone was detected once. The V gene is TRBV28, the J gene TRBJ2-5, with no clear D. Trimming pared 5 bases from V and 7 bases from J, leaving 14 bases between. CDR1 is MDHEN, CDR2 SYDVKM, per germline. The CDR3 covers 13 residues. CDR3 loop: CASSPPRAGTQYF. The CDR3 DNA reads TGTGCCAGCAGTCCGCCACGGGCAGGGACCCAGTACTTC.

The chain recombines TRBV6-5 with TRBJ2-6; D remains ambiguous. This CDR3 spans 16 amino acids. Trimming removed 3 bases at V and 0 bases at J, with 9 bases between. The germline V gene encodes CDR1 MNHEY and CDR2 SVGAGI. CDR3 in DNA: TGTGCCAGCAGTTATCTGGTTTTCTCTGGGGCCAACGTCCTGACTTTC. Protein product: CASSYLVFSGANVLTF.

This chain connects TRBV2 to TRBJ1-5; D ambiguous. V was cut by 6 bases and J by 4 bases, with 7 bases left in between. This CDR3 has 12 residues. Germline values: CDR1 SNHLY, CDR2 FYNNEI. CDR3 DNA: TGTGCCAGCAGGGGAACAAATCAGCCCCAGCATTTT. Translation gives CASRGTNQPQHF.

The chain employs TRBV5-4 and TRBJ1-1, with 9 bases that match TRBD1. The V and J ends lost 4 bases and 5 bases, in that order; junction bases with no gene match: 9. There are 15 residues in the CDR3. Per the germline V gene, CDR1 is SGHNT and CDR2 is YYREEE (reference sequence). This chain's CDR3 is CASSLQQGAQTEAFF. The CDR3 DNA sequence: TGTGCCAGCAGCCTACAACAGGGGGCGCAAACTGAAGCTTTCTTT.

The V call is TRBV5-4, the J call TRBJ1-1; D might be TRBD1 (5 bases). This CDR3 region has 14 residues. Germline loops: CDR1 SGHNT, CDR2 YYREEE (reference sequence). Trimming removed 1 base at V and 2 bases at J, with 9 bases between. CDR3 protein: CASSLTGINTEAFF. CDR3 in DNA: TGTGCCAGCAGCTTGACAGGAATAAACACTGAAGCTTTCTTT.

The CDR3 is CASSFDRDQPQHF. CDR3 coding DNA: TGTGCCAGCAGCTTCGACCGAGATCAGCCCCAGCATTTT. V usage is TRBV5-4 and J usage is TRBJ1-5; D call uncertain. The CDR3 is 13 residues long. V lost 2 bases and J lost 5, with 8 bases in between. Germline lookup yields CDR1 SGHNT and CDR2 YYREEE (reference sequence).

This chain connects TRBV5-1 to TRBJ1-4; 7 positions match TRBD1. V was pared by 0 bases and J by 0 bases, with 5 bases of the junction left unmatched. Looked up from germline, CDR1 is SGHRS and CDR2 is YFSETQ. The length of the CDR3 is 17 residues. The CDR3 spells CASSLGGTDATNEKLFF. CDR3 nucleotides: TGCGCCAGCAGCTTGGGGGGGACAGATGCAACTAATGAAAAACTGTTTTTT.

The chain links TRBV27 to TRBJ2-1; 9 positions match TRBD2. The CDR3 extends over 15 amino acids. The J segment lost 5 bases and the V segment lost 3 bases, leaving 5 bases of the junction unmatched. Germline assignment: CDR1 MNHEY and CDR2 SMNVEV (reference sequence). CDR3 loop: CASSFLLAGHNEQFF. CDR3 nucleotide sequence: TGTGCCAGCAGTTTTCTGCTAGCGGGGCACAATGAGCAGTTCTTC.

This chain connects TRBV18 to TRBJ2-7; the match to TRBD2 covers 14 bases. V lost 1 base, J lost 5 bases, and 13 bases stayed unmatched. The CDR3 length is 19 residues. Per germline, CDR1 KGHSH and CDR2 LQKENI. CDR3 nucleotides: TGTGCCAGCTCACCACAGGTGACTGGGACTAGCGGGAGAAGTCACGAGCAGTACTTC. It translates to CASSPQVTGTSGRSHEQYF.

The chain employs TRBV14 and TRBJ2-1; D gene uncertain. V lost 3 bases and J lost 2, with 8 bases in between. Looked up from germline, CDR1 is SGHDN and CDR2 is FVKESK. This CDR3 contains 14 residues. CDR3 sequence reads: CASSQGYAYNEQFF. CDR3 bases: TGTGCCAGCAGCCAGGGTTACGCCTACAATGAGCAGTTCTTC. The full variable domain, completed using reference TRBV14 and TRBJ2-1, is EAGVTQFPSHSVIEKGQTVTLRCDPISGHDNLYWYRRVMGKEIKFLLHFVKESKQDESGMPNNRFLAERTGGTYSTLKVQPAELEDSGVYFCASSQGYAYNEQFFGPGTRLTVL.

This chain's CDR3 is CASSLDRANEQYF. In nucleotides, the CDR3 is TGTGCCAGCAGCTTAGATCGGGCGAACGAGCAGTACTTC. The chain recombines TRBV11-2 with TRBJ2-7; D not resolved. The V end lost 0 bases, the J end lost 5 bases, and 8 bases lay between the germline ends. Germline-derived CDR1 and CDR2 are SGHAT and FQNNGV. CDR3 size: 13 residues.

This CDR3 reads CASSPRTGRTEAFF. The CDR3 DNA reads as TGTGCCAGCTCACCCCGGACAGGGAGGACTGAAGCTTTCTTT. The chain has TRBV18 and TRBJ1-1; 8 positions match TRBD1. The CDR3 runs to 14 residues. With V trimmed by 3 bases and J by 5 bases, 5 bases remained unmatched. The germline CDR1 and CDR2 sequences are KGHSH and LQKENI.

This rearrangement joins TRBV6-1 to TRBJ2-3; D is undetermined. CDR1 and CDR2 (germline): MNHNS, SASEGT. Between the trimmed V and J ends, which lost 1 base and 5 bases, there was a span of 22 bases. The CDR3 runs 18 residues. The CDR3 here is CASSEVRAAPNSKDTQYF. For the CDR3, the DNA is TGTGCCAGCAGTGAAGTTCGGGCAGCCCCAAACTCTAAAGATACGCAGTATTTT.